These 31 T cell receptor beta chains were sequenced from one sample in a study of CD8+ T cells in alopecia areata. In each case, RNA was isolated and then reverse transcribed into cDNA as the sequencing template. Using immunoSEQ multiplex PCR, the repertoire was profiled, and TCRdb retains in-frame clones only, with some absent. The sample lists over 85,000 clones; around 71% were seen once. The treatment denotes: oral pan-JAK inhibitor, 5-10 mg twice daily. The sequencing here drew on CD8+ T cells sorted from blood, taken at week 44, from a patient treated with tofacitinib. The receptor source for this set is a human donor with alopecia areata.

The chain recombines TRBV11-2 with TRBJ2-7; 8 positions agree with TRBD1. This CDR3 comprises 15 residues. Germline-derived CDR1 and CDR2 are SGHAT and FQNNGV. The ends lost 0 bases at V and 4 bases at J; junction bases unmatched: 5. The CDR3 reads CASSLDRTGQYEQYF. The CDR3, as DNA: TGTGCCAGCAGCTTAGATAGGACAGGGCAATACGAGCAGTACTTC.

The chain is built from TRBV27 and TRBJ1-1; D is unclear. The V gene's germline CDR1 is MNHEY and CDR2 SMNVEV (reference sequence). The CDR3 loop spans 15 amino acids. Trimming shortened V by 1 base and J by 0 bases, and 9 bases separated the two germline ends. CDR3 amino acids: CASSLLSGMNTEAFF. In DNA form, the CDR3 reads TGTGCCAGCAGTTTATTGTCGGGAATGAACACTGAAGCTTTCTTT.

This chain uses TRBV30 with TRBJ1-1; 9 bases are a match to TRBD1. This CDR3 is 17 amino acids long. Germline CDR1 is GTSNPN and CDR2 is SVGIG (reference sequence). The V segment lost 1 base and the J segment 5 bases; nucleotides outside the gene matches: 14. CDR3 nucleotides: TGTGCCTGGAGTGCGAGGACAGGGGAGTCTAGAGATACTGAAGCTTTCTTT. The encoded protein is CAWSARTGESRDTEAFF.

The chain couples TRBV9 to TRBJ1-1; D is unresolved. Trimming pared 2 bases from V and 4 bases from J, leaving 12 bases between. Germline lookup yields CDR1 SGDLS and CDR2 YYNGEE. CDR3 length: 14 residues. CDR3 amino acids: CASSVGSGSTEAFF. The CDR3 DNA reads TGTGCCAGCAGCGTGGGGAGTGGCAGCACTGAAGCTTTCTTT. The full variable domain, in which reference TRBV9 and TRBJ1-1 provide the parts outside the CDR3, is DSGVTQTPKHLITATGQRVTLRCSPRSGDLSVYWYQQSLDQGLQFLIQYYNGEERAKGNILERFSAQQFPDLHSELNLSSLELGDSALYFCASSVGSGSTEAFFGQGTRLTVV.

V usage is TRBV4-3 and J usage is TRBJ2-6; D unclear. V lost 0 bases and J 4 bases, leaving 13 bases between the germline ends. CDR1 LGHNA and CDR2 YSLEER come from the germline V gene. The CDR3 loop spans 17 amino acids. The CDR3 spells CASSQDRSAFGANVLTF. The CDR3 DNA follows: TGCGCCAGCAGCCAAGATCGGTCGGCGTTCGGGGCCAACGTCCTGACTTTC.

V usage is TRBV4-3 and J usage is TRBJ2-7; D may be TRBD2 (6 bases). Per the germline V gene, CDR1 is LGHNA and CDR2 is YSLEER. There are 15 residues in the CDR3. V shed 3 bases and J shed 3 bases, with 15 bases lying between them. Written as DNA, the CDR3 is TGCGCCAGCAGCCATGGTCGTGGGGGAGGCTACGAGCAGTACTTC. It is translated as CASSHGRGGGYEQYF.

CDR3 amino acids: CASQGAGGNTIYF. The DNA for the CDR3 is TGTGCCAGCCAGGGGGCAGGCGGAAACACCATATATTTT. The gene calls are TRBV19 and TRBJ1-3, with 8 nucleotides matching TRBD1. CDR1 and CDR2 (germline): LNHDA, SQIVND (reference sequence). V lost 9 bases to trimming and J lost 4 bases; unmatched junction nucleotides: 5. This CDR3 is 13 amino acids long.

V gene TRBV29-1 combines with J gene TRBJ1-2; D perhaps matches TRBD1 (5 bases). CDR1 is SQVTM, CDR2 ANQGSEA, per germline. The CDR3 spans 17 residues. Deletions cut 2 bases from V and 4 bases from J, with 23 bases between. CDR3 sequence (DNA): TGCAGCGTTGAAAAAGTTGGGCAGGGTGGAGGATTCTATGGCTACACCTTC. The encoded protein is CSVEKVGQGGGFYGYTF. Variable domain in full (rest from reference TRBV29-1 and TRBJ1-2): SAVISQKPSRDICQRGTSLTIQCQVDSQVTMMFWYRQQPGQSLTLIATANQGSEATYESGFVIDKFPISRPNLTFSTLTVSNMSPEDSSIYLCSVEKVGQGGGFYGYTFGSGTRLTVV.

This clone was observed a handful of times. V and J are TRBV13 and TRBJ2-4; D possibly corresponds to TRBD2 (7 bases). V lost 5 bases to trimming and J lost 6 bases, with 17 bases between them. The germline V gene encodes CDR1 PRHDT and CDR2 FYEKMQ (reference sequence). The CDR3 runs to 15 residues. DNA of the CDR3: TGTGCCAGCAGCCTAAGCGGGGAAGGGGGAAACATTCAGTACTTC. Its protein product is CASSLSGEGGNIQYF.

This clone was seen more than once but under ten times. The chain links TRBV30 to TRBJ2-7; 9 nucleotides align to TRBD1. Germline trimming cut 2 bases from V and 7 bases from J; bases unmatched to any gene: 6. CDR1 GTSNPN and CDR2 SVGIG come from the germline V gene (reference sequence). This CDR3 contains 13 residues. The CDR3 DNA reads TGTGCCTGGAGTCCCGGGACAGGGAGGGAGCAGTACTTC. It codes for CAWSPGTGREQYF.

This clone has just a few counts. The genes are TRBV5-5 and TRBJ2-1; D gene uncertain. CDR3 size: 11 residues. The V end lost 4 bases, the J end lost 4 bases, and 3 bases lay between the germline ends. CDR1 is SGHKS, CDR2 YYEKEE, per germline (reference sequence). As DNA, the CDR3 is TGTGCCAGCAGCCTATACAATGAGCAGTTCTTC. The encoded protein is CASSLYNEQFF.

The rearrangement joins TRBV19 to TRBJ1-5, with D tentatively TRBD1 (6 bases). The germline CDR1 and CDR2 sequences are LNHDA and SQIVND (reference sequence). The CDR3 extends over 14 amino acids. Trimming removed 2 bases at V and 6 bases at J, with 11 bases between. Here the CDR3 reads CASSIQGIGQPQHF. The CDR3 nucleotides read TGTGCCAGTAGTATACAGGGGATAGGTCAGCCCCAGCATTTT.

V usage is TRBV4-1 and J usage is TRBJ2-4; 9 bases are shared with TRBD1. The germline CDR1 and CDR2 sequences are MGHRA and YSYEKL. The CDR3 is 14 residues long. V lost 1 base, J lost 7 bases, and 2 bases stayed unmatched. CDR3 in DNA: TGCGCCAGCAGCCAAGGCGGACAGGGGAACATTCAGTACTTC. Translation gives CASSQGGQGNIQYF.

The chain recombines TRBV19 with TRBJ2-5, with 8 positions matching TRBD2. This CDR3 has 15 residues. The germline CDR1 and CDR2 sequences are LNHDA and SQIVND (reference sequence). Unmatched junction bases numbered 4, after V lost 4 bases and J lost 0 bases. This CDR3 reads CASSTRGLDQETQYF. As DNA, the CDR3 is TGTGCCAGTAGTACCCGGGGACTAGACCAAGAGACCCAGTACTTC.

This clone was seen just once. This rearrangement joins TRBV19 to TRBJ2-2, with D possibly being TRBD2 (5 bases). Trimming took off 4 bases at V and 6 bases at J, with 15 bases between the two ends. CDR1 and CDR2 (germline): LNHDA, SQIVND (reference sequence). The CDR3 runs 15 residues. DNA for the CDR3: TGTGCCAGTAGTACCTCGAGGCGAGGGCCCGGGGAGCTGTTTTTT. Protein product: CASSTSRRGPGELFF.

The chain couples TRBV9 to TRBJ1-5; D uncertain. V lost 0 bases to trimming and J lost 4 bases, with 11 bases between them. CDR1 and CDR2 (germline): SGDLS, YYNGEE. The CDR3 totals 15 residues. CDR3 protein: CASSVDSALNQPQHF. In nucleotides, the CDR3 is TGTGCCAGCAGCGTAGACAGCGCCCTTAATCAGCCCCAGCATTTT. The entire variable domain, with the rest obtained from reference TRBV9 and TRBJ1-5, is as follows: DSGVTQTPKHLITATGQRVTLRCSPRSGDLSVYWYQQSLDQGLQFLIQYYNGEERAKGNILERFSAQQFPDLHSELNLSSLELGDSALYFCASSVDSALNQPQHFGDGTRLSIL.

The rearrangement uses TRBV30 and TRBJ1-5; tentative D call: TRBD1 (6 bases). Germline lookup yields CDR1 GTSNPN and CDR2 SVGIG (reference sequence). V was shortened by 3 bases and J by 3 bases, with 15 bases between the two germline ends. The length of the CDR3 is 15 residues. The CDR3 region is CAWRTDRQYNQPQHF. CDR3 in DNA: TGTGCCTGGAGGACAGACAGGCAATACAATCAGCCCCAGCATTTT.

In its sample, this clone was seen once. The rearrangement links TRBV7-9 to TRBJ1-5, with D hard to call. The V end was cut by 5 bases, the J end by 1 base, with 9 bases between. The CDR3 runs to 14 residues. Germline V gene sequence: CDR1 SEHNR, CDR2 FQNEAQ (reference sequence). The CDR3 DNA sequence: TGTGCCAGCAGCGCCACAGAGAGCAATCAGCCCCAGCATTTT. It yields the protein CASSATESNQPQHF.

The chain combines TRBV11-2 with TRBJ2-1; D remains ambiguous. The CDR3 contains 12 residues. Germline V lookup: CDR1 SGHAT, CDR2 FQNNGV. The V end was cut by 6 bases, the J end by 10 bases, with 13 bases between. DNA of the CDR3: TGTGCCAGCAGTCCAGGTCGCGAAGAGCAGTTCTTC. Its translation is CASSPGREEQFF.

The chain has TRBV6-1 and TRBJ2-7, with D possibly matching TRBD1 (6 bases). V lost 1 base to trimming and J lost 4 bases, with 8 bases between them. CDR3 length: 13 amino acids. Germline values: CDR1 MNHNS, CDR2 SASEGT. The DNA for the CDR3 is TGTGCCAGCAGTGAAGGGGACAAGTACGAGCAGTACTTC. Its translation: CASSEGDKYEQYF.

V is TRBV7-8 and J is TRBJ1-5; TRBD1 matches 7 bases. The germline V gene encodes CDR1 SGHVS and CDR2 FQNEAQ. The junction had 4 bases not matched to a gene; V was cut back by 4 bases and J by 4 bases. This CDR3 spans 14 amino acids. The CDR3 DNA is TGTGCCAGCAGCTCCCGACAGGGAAATCAGCCCCAGCATTTT. It translates to CASSSRQGNQPQHF.

For this clone: The germline gene is not matched at one end of the junction; a read error may be the cause. The chain is built from TRBV9 and TRBJ2-2; D unresolved. From germline, CDR1 is SGDLS and CDR2 YYNGEE. The CDR3 sequence is 14 residues long. CDR3 region: CASSVRKNSGELFF. In DNA form, the CDR3 reads TGTGCCAGCAGCGTTCGAAAGAACTCCGGGGAGCTGTTTTTT. The variable domain in full, with the rest retrieved from reference TRBV9 and TRBJ2-2, is DSGVTQTPKHLITATGQRVTLRCSPRSGDLSVYWYQQSLDQGLQFLIQYYNGEERAKGNILERFSAQQFPDLHSELNLSSLELGDSALYFCASSVRKNSGELFFGEGSRLTVL.

On this clone: A read error may produce the germline difference seen at one junction end. V and J are TRBV7-9 and TRBJ1-2, with 8 positions matching TRBD1. Germline V gene lookup returns CDR1 SEHNR and CDR2 FQNEAQ (reference sequence). The CDR3 covers 12 residues. The CDR3 sequence: CASIGGQVIPTF. The CDR3 DNA follows: TGTGCCAGCATTGGGGGACAGGTGATCCCTACGTTC.

The chain links TRBV6-4 to TRBJ1-2, with 10 bases identical to TRBD1. Germline V gives CDR1 MRHNA, CDR2 SNTAGT. The CDR3 runs to 15 residues. V gave up 6 bases and J gave up 4 bases; unmatched junction bases: 8. In DNA form, the CDR3 reads TGTGCCAGCAGCCTCCGGGACAGGGGCGCCTATGGCTACACCTTC. Translating gives CASSLRDRGAYGYTF.

V and J are TRBV6-1 and TRBJ2-7; maybe TRBD2 (5 bases). Germline V gene sequence: CDR1 MNHNS, CDR2 SASEGT. This CDR3 is built from 14 residues. Trimming took 3 bases from V and 2 from J, leaving 11 bases between them. The CDR3 DNA is TGTGCCAGCAGTGAGTTTGAGGGCACCTACGAGCAGTACTTC. Translating it yields CASSEFEGTYEQYF.

The chain recombines TRBV9 with TRBJ1-6; maybe TRBD1 (5 bases). The CDR3 loop spans 14 amino acids. With 1 base removed from V and 5 bases from J, the gap between germline ends came to 7 bases. Germline V gene data show CDR1 as SGDLS and CDR2 as YYNGEE. This CDR3 reads CASSVRGDNSPLHF. CDR3 bases: TGTGCCAGCAGCGTAAGAGGGGATAATTCACCCCTCCACTTT.

The V gene is TRBV6-5, the J gene TRBJ1-2; D might be TRBD1 (5 bases). Germline loops: CDR1 MNHEY, CDR2 SVGAGI. V dropped 0 bases and J dropped 4 bases, with 15 bases sitting between them. The CDR3 covers 16 residues. The CDR3 reads CASSYSVEGSGYGYTF. For the CDR3, the DNA is TGTGCCAGCAGTTACTCGGTGGAGGGGTCCGGCTATGGCTACACCTTC.

The rearrangement joins TRBV19 to TRBJ2-1, with 9 bases lining up with TRBD2. After removal of 4 bases from V and 1 base from J, the junction contained 2 bases not matched to a gene. This CDR3 region has 15 residues. Per the germline V gene, CDR1 is LNHDA and CDR2 is SQIVND (reference sequence). CDR3 sequence (DNA): TGTGCCAGTAGTAAGAGCGGGGGGTCCTACAATGAGCAGTTCTTC. Protein: CASSKSGGSYNEQFF. The full variable domain, rest sourced from reference TRBV19 and TRBJ2-1, is DGGITQSPKYLFRKEGQNVTLSCEQNLNHDAMYWYRQDPGQGLRLIYYSQIVNDFQKGDIAEGYSVSREKKESFPLTVTSAQKNPTAFYLCASSKSGGSYNEQFFGPGTRLTVL.

The CDR3 here is CASRGDLTDTQYF. Here the CDR3 DNA reads TGTGCCAGTCGGGGGGACCTCACAGATACGCAGTATTTT. V and J are TRBV19 and TRBJ2-3; 7 bases agree with TRBD2. Germline CDR1 and CDR2: LNHDA and SQIVND (reference sequence). The length of the CDR3 is 13 residues. Trimming cost V 8 bases and J 2 bases; bases outside gene matches: 4.

This clone was picked up one time. The chain is built from TRBV2 and TRBJ1-1; D is unclear. Germline V gene sequence: CDR1 SNHLY, CDR2 FYNNEI. The V gene lost 5 bases and the J gene lost 4 bases, with 11 bases spanning the gap. The CDR3 is made up of 13 amino acids. The DNA for the CDR3 is TGTGCCAGCAGTAGACGTACGGCCACTGAAGCTTTCTTT. It yields the protein CASSRRTATEAFF. The variable domain in full, with the rest retrieved from reference TRBV2 and TRBJ1-1, is EPEVTQTPSHQVTQMGQEVILRCVPISNHLYFYWYRQILGQKVEFLVSFYNNEISEKSEIFDDQFSVERPDGSNFTLKIRSTKLEDSAMYFCASSRRTATEAFFGQGTRLTVV.

This sequence joins TRBV6-5 and TRBJ2-7; tentative D call: TRBD2 (5 bases). The CDR3 runs to 16 residues. V gave up 4 bases and J gave up 2 bases, with 18 bases separating them. CDR1 is MNHEY and CDR2 is SVGAGI in the germline V gene. The CDR3 DNA reads as TGTGCCAGCAGTTCCTCCCCTTTCGGGGAGACCTACGAGCAGTACTTC. Amino acids: CASSSSPFGETYEQYF.